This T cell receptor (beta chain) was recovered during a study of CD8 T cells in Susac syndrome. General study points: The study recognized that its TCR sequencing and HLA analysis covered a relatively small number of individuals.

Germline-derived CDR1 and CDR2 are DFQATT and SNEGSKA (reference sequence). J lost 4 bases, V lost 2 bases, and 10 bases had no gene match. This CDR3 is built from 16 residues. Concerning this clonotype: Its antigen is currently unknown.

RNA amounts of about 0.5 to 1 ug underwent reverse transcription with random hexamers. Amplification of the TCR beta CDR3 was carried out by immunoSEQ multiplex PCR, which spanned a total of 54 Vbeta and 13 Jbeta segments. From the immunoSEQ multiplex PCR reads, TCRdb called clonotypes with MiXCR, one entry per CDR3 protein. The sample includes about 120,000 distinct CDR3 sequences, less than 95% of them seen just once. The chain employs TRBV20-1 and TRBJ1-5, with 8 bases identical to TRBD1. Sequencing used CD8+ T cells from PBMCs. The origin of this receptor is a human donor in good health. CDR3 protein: CSARRTGRGLNQPQHF. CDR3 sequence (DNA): TGCAGTGCTAGACGGACAGGGCGTGGGTTAAATCAGCCCCAGCATTTT.